Below, 23 T cell receptor beta chains from the same sample are listed, as sequenced in a study of regulatory T cells in long-lasting Graves disease (dated by TCRdb to the early 2020s). Library preparation used multiplex PCR. The reads were generated on an Illumina HiSeq 4000. To build TCR beta libraries, CDR3 regions were amplified by Arm-PCR using iRepertoire HTBI primers. TCRdb handled the public reads itself, with Q25 trimming in fastp and clone calling in MiXCR, and kept productive beta chains. A single entry per CDR3 protein holds the most common genes and DNA from its merged rows. Recorded for this sample are more than 300,000 distinct CDR3 sequences; about 17% of them occurred a single time. The top ten clonotypes cover just over 20% of the sample. The time point label corresponds to: newly diagnosed GD, antithyroid drugs for less than 3 months. For both TCR sequencing and RNA sequencing, RNA was extracted from PBMCs using TRIzol.

The data were also submitted as part of a second study, on T cells in Graves' hyperthyroidism and ophthalmopathy.

The input for sequencing was peripheral blood mononuclear cells (PBMCs), taken at new diagnosis, from a patient treated with antithyroid drugs. The origin of the receptors is a woman under 30 with Graves disease. Donor details come from another sample of the same person, matched by shared clones.

In this sample, this clonotype turned up many times. This chain connects TRBV29-1 to TRBJ2-1, with D maybe TRBD1 (6 bases). The CDR3 totals 14 residues. Trimming pared 2 bases from V and 4 bases from J, leaving 12 bases between. Germline CDR1 SQVTM, CDR2 ANQGSEA. The CDR3 loop is CSVERTAVYNEQFF. The CDR3 DNA is TGCAGCGTTGAACGGACAGCAGTTTACAATGAGCAGTTCTTC.

This clonotype was recorded at least ten times. The CDR3 DNA reads as TGTGCCAGCAGTCAATCCGACAGGGTAGGAACTGAAGCTTTCTTT. Translated: CASSQSDRVGTEAFF. This sequence joins TRBV2 and TRBJ1-1; 7 nucleotides match TRBD1. From germline, CDR1 is SNHLY and CDR2 FYNNEI. The CDR3 sequence is 15 residues long. Trimming cost V 5 bases and J 5 bases; bases outside gene matches: 11. Based on the CDR3 plus reference TRBV2 and TRBJ1-1, the full variable domain is EPEVTQTPSHQVTQMGQEVILRCVPISNHLYFYWYRQILGQKVEFLVSFYNNEISEKSEIFDDQFSVERPDGSNFTLKIRSTKLEDSAMYFCASSQSDRVGTEAFFGQGTRLTVV.

On this clonotype itself: A read error is the likely source, as a far larger clone sits one nucleotide away. The gene calls are TRBV18 and TRBJ1-4, with D unresolved. The assigned J gene may be wrong: the sequence end matches TRBJ2-3 better. Per germline, CDR1 KGHSH and CDR2 LQKENI. CDR3 length: 13 residues. The CDR3 spells CASSPLQAATQYF. The CDR3, as DNA: TGTGCCAGCTCACCACTGCAGGCAGCTACGCAGTATTTT.

This clonotype was detected many times. This chain connects TRBV5-5 to TRBJ2-7; 9 bases are a match to TRBD2. The CDR3 is 15 residues long. CDR1 is SGHKS and CDR2 is YYEKEE in the germline V gene (reference sequence). J was trimmed by 6 bases and V by 4 bases; bases with no gene match: 11. The CDR3 sequence is CASSTRTSAGGEQYF. The CDR3 nucleotides read TGTGCCAGCAGCACCAGGACTAGCGCTGGGGGCGAGCAGTACTTC.

As for this clonotype: As the CDR3 is not closed by the conserved phenylalanine or tryptophan, this likely results from a read error. V gene TRBV11-2 combines with J gene TRBJ2-5, with D perhaps matching TRBD2 (5 bases). This CDR3 spans 14 amino acids. CDR1 SGHAT and CDR2 FQNNGV come from the germline V gene. V lost 2 bases and J lost 4, with 11 bases in between. The CDR3 DNA reads TGTGCCAGCAGCTTAATCGGAGAGGGAGAGACCCAGTACTTG. Translating it yields CASSLIGEGETQYL.

This clonotype has ten or more counts. This chain links TRBV20-1 with TRBJ1-5; 10 bases agree with TRBD1. This CDR3 is built from 16 residues. V was pared by 4 bases and J by 3 bases, with 9 bases of the junction left unmatched. Per germline, CDR1 DFQATT and CDR2 SNEGSKA (reference sequence). CDR3 protein: CSATRQGASVNQPQHF. The CDR3 DNA follows: TGCAGTGCTACCCGACAGGGGGCTTCGGTCAATCAGCCCCAGCATTTT.

The CDR3, as DNA: TGTGCCAGCAGCACATACAGGGGGGCGGTTCGGACAGATACGCAGTATTTT. It encodes CASSTYRGAVRTDTQYF. This chain uses TRBV7-9 with TRBJ2-3; 8 positions match TRBD1. The CDR3 contains 17 residues. The V gene's germline CDR1 is SEHNR and CDR2 FQNEAQ (reference sequence). Unmatched junction bases numbered 13, after V lost 5 bases and J lost 3 bases.

This clonotype has a handful of counts. A junction end diverges from the germline sequence, so it may reflect a read error. The rearrangement uses TRBV29-1 and TRBJ1-1; D not resolved. The germline gives CDR1 SQVTM, CDR2 ANQGSEA. The CDR3 has 13 residues. The CDR3 loop reads CSAELQQNTEAFF. In DNA form, the CDR3 reads TGCAGCGCTGAATTACAGCAGAACACTGAAGCTTTCTTT.

This sequence joins TRBV6-2 or TRBV6-3 and TRBJ2-3; weak D call: TRBD2 (5 bases). Germline-derived CDR1 and CDR2 are MNHEY and SVGEGT. The CDR3 extends over 15 amino acids. V was clipped by 4 bases and J by 0 bases, with 11 bases between them. The CDR3 sequence is CASSSPTTSTDTQYF. DNA of the CDR3: TGTGCCAGCAGTTCCCCGACTACTAGCACAGATACGCAGTATTTT.

This clonotype was detected ten times or more. The rearrangement uses TRBV5-6 and TRBJ2-3; 7 nucleotides match TRBD1. This CDR3 comprises 13 residues. V shed 2 bases, J shed 8 bases, and the junction held 5 bases outside the gene matches. Germline CDR1 is SGHDT and CDR2 is YYEEEE. As DNA, the CDR3 is TGTGCCAGCAGCTTCCCAGGGGGAAGTACGCAGTATTTT. It codes for CASSFPGGSTQYF.

This clonotype was observed a handful of times. The chain carries TRBV5-5 and TRBJ1-5; D uncertain. V lost 1 base, J lost 1 base, and 6 bases lay in between. Germline CDR1 and CDR2: SGHKS and YYEKEE (reference sequence). The CDR3 has 14 residues. The CDR3 region is CASSLSSSNQPQHF. The CDR3 DNA reads TGTGCCAGCAGCTTGAGCAGCAGCAATCAGCCCCAGCATTTT. The whole variable domain, remainder taken from reference TRBV5-5 and TRBJ1-5, is DAGVTQSPTHLIKTRGQQVTLRCSPISGHKSVSWYQQVLGQGPQFIFQYYEKEERGRGNFPDRFSARQFPNYSSELNVNALLLGDSALYLCASSLSSSNQPQHFGDGTRLSIL.

The chain uses TRBV6-2 or TRBV6-3 and TRBJ2-3; D is uncertain. Trimming took 8 bases from V and 4 from J, leaving 7 bases between them. Germline V CDR1 and CDR2: MNHEY, SVGEGT. This CDR3 comprises 11 residues. The CDR3 DNA reads TGTGCCAGCGGCCAGGCAGATACGCAGTATTTT. Residues: CASGQADTQYF.

This clonotype occurred a few times. The CDR3: CASSLWGGGYEQFF. Here the CDR3 DNA reads TGTGCCAGCAGCTTATGGGGAGGCGGGTATGAGCAGTTCTTC. This chain links TRBV13 with TRBJ2-1; tentative D call: TRBD2 (6 bases). CDR1 PRHDT and CDR2 FYEKMQ come from the germline V gene (reference sequence). Trimming left V 2 bases short and J 8 bases short, with 13 bases between. The CDR3 consists of 14 residues.

This clonotype occurred many times. V usage is TRBV5-1 and J usage is TRBJ1-1, with D hard to call. This CDR3 has 13 residues. V gave up 2 bases and J gave up 7 bases, with 12 bases separating them. CDR1 and CDR2 from the germline V gene are SGHRS and YFSETQ. In DNA form, the CDR3 reads TGCGCCAGCAGCTTATCGGTGTCTGGTGAAGCTTTCTTT. It specifies CASSLSVSGEAFF.

In its sample, this clonotype was seen many times. The V call is TRBV11-2, the J call TRBJ1-1; possibly TRBD1 for D (5 bases). The CDR3 consists of 12 residues. V lost 1 base to trimming and J lost 11 bases, with 11 bases between them. CDR1 and CDR2 (germline): SGHAT, FQNNGV. CDR3 amino acids: CASSLGRAWAFF. CDR3 nucleotide sequence: TGTGCCAGCAGCTTAGGCAGGGCATGGGCTTTCTTT.

This clonotype was seen many times. The chain combines TRBV5-1 with TRBJ1-2, with D unclear. The CDR3 covers 13 residues. Between the trimmed V and J ends, which lost 2 bases and 1 base, there was a span of 6 bases. Per germline, CDR1 SGHRS and CDR2 YFSETQ. CDR3 nucleotide sequence: TGCGCCAGCAGCTTAGACGATAACTATGGCTACACCTTC. Its protein is CASSLDDNYGYTF.

This clonotype turned up a few times. The V call is TRBV14, the J call TRBJ2-3; TRBD1 aligns across 9 bases. The junction had 10 bases not matched to a gene; V was cut back by 1 base and J by 2 bases. There are 18 residues in the CDR3. The germline V gene has CDR1 SGHDN and CDR2 FVKESK. CDR3 nucleotide sequence: TGTGCCAGCAGCCAAGGGGTTTTACAGGGGGCATTCACAGATACGCAGTATTTT. It specifies CASSQGVLQGAFTDTQYF.

This clonotype was found many times. The chain employs TRBV7-8 and TRBJ1-3; no firm D call. Germline CDR1 SGHVS, CDR2 FQNEAQ. The CDR3 sequence is 15 residues long. Trimming took off 3 bases at V and 0 bases at J, with 9 bases between the two ends. CDR3 in DNA: TGTGCCAGCAGCTTTGAAGTTCTCTCTGGAAACACCATATATTTT. Translation: CASSFEVLSGNTIYF.

The chain links TRBV7-2 to TRBJ2-3, with 7 positions matching TRBD1. CDR3 length: 15 residues. The V segment lost 2 bases and the J segment 2 bases; nucleotides outside the gene matches: 4. CDR1 SGHTA and CDR2 FQGNSA come from the germline V gene. CDR3 sequence reads: CASSLTGAYTDTQYF. The CDR3 bases are TGTGCCAGCAGCTTAACAGGGGCTTACACAGATACGCAGTATTTT.

This clonotype came up many times. The gene calls are TRBV20-1 and TRBJ1-1; 11 nucleotides line up with TRBD1. V trimming: 0 bases; J trimming: 7 bases; junction bases outside the gene matches: 4. The CDR3 is 14 amino acids. Germline assignment: CDR1 DFQATT and CDR2 SNEGSKA (reference sequence). Here the CDR3 reads CSARDGQGAGEAFF. The CDR3 coding sequence is TGCAGTGCTAGAGATGGACAGGGGGCGGGTGAAGCTTTCTTT.

In its sample, this clonotype was seen many times. The chain joins TRBV28 to TRBJ1-1, with D possibly TRBD1 on 6 matching bases. The germline V gene has CDR1 MDHEN and CDR2 SYDVKM. With 3 bases removed from V and 11 bases from J, the gap between germline ends came to 25 bases. This CDR3 contains 16 residues. CDR3 amino acids: CASSFVNWGGGVNAFF. The CDR3 DNA is TGTGCCAGCAGTTTCGTGAATTGGGGGGGCGGCGTAAATGCTTTCTTT.

The chain couples TRBV2 to TRBJ1-5, with 7 bases matching TRBD1. CDR3 length: 16 amino acids. The junction had 9 bases not matched to a gene; V was cut back by 4 bases and J by 3 bases. The germline V gene encodes CDR1 SNHLY and CDR2 FYNNEI. Here the CDR3 reads CASSGGATGHNQPQHF. In DNA, the CDR3 is TGTGCCAGCAGTGGGGGGGCGACAGGGCACAATCAGCCCCAGCATTTT.

In this sample, this clonotype turned up many times. This chain links TRBV27 with TRBJ2-2; D not resolved. V shed 4 bases and J shed 6 bases, with 12 bases lying between them. CDR1 MNHEY and CDR2 SMNVEV come from the germline V gene (reference sequence). The CDR3 has 14 residues. The CDR3: CASSSGFLAGELFF. Here the CDR3 DNA reads TGTGCCAGCAGTTCCGGATTTTTAGCCGGGGAGCTGTTTTTT.